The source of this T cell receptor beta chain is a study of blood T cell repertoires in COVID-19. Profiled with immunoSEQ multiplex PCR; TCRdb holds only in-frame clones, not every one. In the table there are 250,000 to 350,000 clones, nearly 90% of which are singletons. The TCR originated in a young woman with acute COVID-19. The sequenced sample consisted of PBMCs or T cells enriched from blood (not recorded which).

The chain's CDR3 is CASSSTSRAANEKLFF. The CDR3 region has the DNA TGTGCCAGCAGTTCAACTTCCAGGGCAGCTAATGAAAAACTGTTTTTT. The V call is TRBV2, the J call TRBJ1-4, with D perhaps TRBD1 (5 bases). The CDR3 totals 16 residues. V was cut by 5 bases and J by 3 bases, with 16 bases left in between. Germline-derived CDR1 and CDR2 are SNHLY and FYNNEI.